Presented here are 2 T cell receptor beta chains from one specimen sequenced in a study of cytomegalovirus exposure and HLA in healthy donors. PCR primers comprised 60 Vbeta and 13 Jbeta primers. The data were produced by immunoSEQ multiplex PCR, yet TCRdb's version contains in-frame clones alone and is incomplete. This sample has 150,000 to 200,000 clones; approximately 81% occur once, and the top ten carry 1.3%. Material: PBMCs. These receptors were obtained from a man in his forties or fifties in good health and CMV-seropositive.

The chain uses TRBV7-9 and TRBJ2-3, with 9 bases aligning to TRBD1. Looked up from germline, CDR1 is SEHNR and CDR2 is FQNEAQ (reference sequence). The CDR3 runs 16 residues. The V segment lost 4 bases and the J segment 2 bases; nucleotides outside the gene matches: 7. The CDR3 region is CASSSRDRAYTDTQYF. Here the CDR3 DNA reads TGTGCCAGCAGCTCCCGGGACAGGGCTTACACAGATACGCAGTATTTT.

This sequence joins TRBV12-5 and TRBJ2-7; 14 nucleotides match TRBD2. This CDR3 spans 17 amino acids. Germline CDR1 is LGHNT and CDR2 is FRNRAP. Germline trimming cut 0 bases from V and 3 bases from J; bases unmatched to any gene: 4. Written as DNA, the CDR3 is TGTGCTAGTGGTTTGGTAGGGACTAGCGGGAGTATCTACGAGCAGTACTTC. Its protein product is CASGLVGTSGSIYEQYF.